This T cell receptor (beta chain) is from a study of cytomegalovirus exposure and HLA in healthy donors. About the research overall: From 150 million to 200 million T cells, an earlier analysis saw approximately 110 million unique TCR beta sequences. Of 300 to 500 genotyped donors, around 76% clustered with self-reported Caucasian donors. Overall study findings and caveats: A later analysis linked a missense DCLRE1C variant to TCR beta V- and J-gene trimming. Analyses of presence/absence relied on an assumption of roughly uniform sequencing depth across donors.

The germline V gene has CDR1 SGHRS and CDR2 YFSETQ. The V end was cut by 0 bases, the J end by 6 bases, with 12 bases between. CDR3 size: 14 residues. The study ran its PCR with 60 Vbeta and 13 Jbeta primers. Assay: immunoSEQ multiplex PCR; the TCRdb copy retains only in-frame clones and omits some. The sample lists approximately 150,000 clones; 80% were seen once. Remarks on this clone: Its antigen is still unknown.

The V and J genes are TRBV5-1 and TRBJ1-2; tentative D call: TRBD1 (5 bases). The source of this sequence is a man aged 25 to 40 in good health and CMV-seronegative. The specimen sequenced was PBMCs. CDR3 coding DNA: TGCGCCAGCAGCTTGGGACAGCTTCAGGATGGCTACACCTTC. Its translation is CASSLGQLQDGYTF.